This passage covers 2 T cell receptor beta chains from one sample sequenced in a study of blood T cell repertoires in COVID-19. Repertoires were generated with immunoSEQ multiplex PCR, while TCRdb's copy carries only in-frame clones and drops some. The sample includes fewer than 350,000 clones, 75% to 90% of them seen just once. The material sequenced was peripheral blood. The receptor source for this set is a woman aged 25-40 years who had recovered from COVID-19.

This rearrangement joins TRBV28 to TRBJ2-7, with TRBD2 matching over 14 bases. Germline-derived CDR1 and CDR2 are MDHEN and SYDVKM. The J segment lost 2 bases and the V segment lost 5 bases, leaving 5 bases of the junction unmatched. This CDR3 has 16 residues. The CDR3 DNA is TGTGCCAGCAGTCCTAGACTAGCGGGAGGGACCTACGAGCAGTACTTC. Residues: CASSPRLAGGTYEQYF.

The chain recombines TRBV6-5 with TRBJ1-1; D might be TRBD1 (5 bases). Germline CDR1 is MNHEY and CDR2 is SVGAGI. The V end was cut by 5 bases, the J end by 1 base, with 11 bases between. The CDR3 is 14 residues long. The CDR3, as DNA: TGTGCCAGCAGTCGAGCGACAGAGAACACTGAAGCTTTCTTT. Translating gives CASSRATENTEAFF.